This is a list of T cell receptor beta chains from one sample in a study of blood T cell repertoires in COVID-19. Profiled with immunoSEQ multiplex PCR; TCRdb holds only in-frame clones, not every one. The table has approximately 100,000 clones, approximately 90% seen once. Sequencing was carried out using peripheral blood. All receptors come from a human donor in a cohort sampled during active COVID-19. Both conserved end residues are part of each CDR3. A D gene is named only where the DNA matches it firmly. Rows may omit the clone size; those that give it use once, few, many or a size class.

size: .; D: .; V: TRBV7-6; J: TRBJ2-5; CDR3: CASSLFVSTQGGRETQYF; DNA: TGTGCCAGCAGCTTATTTGTCTCCACGCAGGGGGGACGGGAGACCCAGTACTTC
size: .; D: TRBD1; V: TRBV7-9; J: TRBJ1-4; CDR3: CASSHGTDRTNEKLFF; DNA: TGTGCCAGCAGCCACGGGACAGACCGAACTAATGAAAAACTGTTTTTT
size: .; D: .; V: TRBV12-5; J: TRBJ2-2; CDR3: CASGIRLNTGELFF; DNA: TGTGCTAGTGGTATACGACTGAACACCGGGGAGCTGTTTTTT
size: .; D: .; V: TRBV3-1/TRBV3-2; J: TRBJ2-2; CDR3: CASSPSTVRDHGELFF; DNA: TGTGCCAGCAGCCCTTCCACGGTCAGGGATCACGGGGAGCTGTTTTTT
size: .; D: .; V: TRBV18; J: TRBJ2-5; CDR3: CASSPRASSQETQYF; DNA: TGTGCCAGCTCACCACGGGCTTCCAGTCAAGAGACCCAGTACTTC
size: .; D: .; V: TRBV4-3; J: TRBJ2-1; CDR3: CASSQGQSNEQFF; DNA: TGCGCCAGCAGCCAAGGACAGTCCAATGAGCAGTTCTTC
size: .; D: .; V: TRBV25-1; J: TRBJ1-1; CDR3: CASSAPGLLRGAFF; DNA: TGTGCCAGCAGTGCCCCGGGCCTCCTAAGAGGGGCTTTCTTT
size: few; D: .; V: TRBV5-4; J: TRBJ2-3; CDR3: CASSLRQNTDTQYF; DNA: TGTGCCAGCAGCTTAAGACAGAACACAGATACGCAGTATTTT
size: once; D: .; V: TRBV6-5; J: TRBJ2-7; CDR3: CASSKMGGGTDEQYF; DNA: TGTGCCAGCAGCAAAATGGGAGGGGGGACTGACGAGCAGTACTTC
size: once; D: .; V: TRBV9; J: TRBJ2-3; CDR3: CASSADLRLAIDTQYF; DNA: TGTGCCAGCAGCGCCGACCTCCGGCTAGCAATAGATACGCAGTATTTT
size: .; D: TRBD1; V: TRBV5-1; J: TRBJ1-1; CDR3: CASSVGTGGTEAFF; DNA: TGCGCCAGCAGCGTTGGGACAGGGGGGACTGAAGCTTTCTTT
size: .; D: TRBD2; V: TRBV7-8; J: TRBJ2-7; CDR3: CASSPTLLAGGPGEQYF; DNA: TGTGCCAGCAGCCCCACTTTACTAGCGGGAGGCCCCGGCGAGCAGTACTTC
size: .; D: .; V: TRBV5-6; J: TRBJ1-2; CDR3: CASSLTAGPTLYGYTF; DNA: TGTGCCAGCAGCTTGACGGCAGGTCCCACTCTCTATGGCTACACCTTC
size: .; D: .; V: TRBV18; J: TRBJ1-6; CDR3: CASSPDGQPNSPLHF; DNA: TGTGCCAGCTCACCTGACGGACAGCCAAATTCACCCCTCCACTTT
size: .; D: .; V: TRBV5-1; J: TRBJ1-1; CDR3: CASSLPDTEAFF; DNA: TGCGCCAGCAGCTTGCCCGACACTGAAGCTTTCTTT
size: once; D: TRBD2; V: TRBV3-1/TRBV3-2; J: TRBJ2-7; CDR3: CASSQAPLREEVPLQYF; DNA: TGTGCCAGCAGCCAAGCTCCCTTGCGGGAGGAGGTCCCTTTGCAGTACTTC
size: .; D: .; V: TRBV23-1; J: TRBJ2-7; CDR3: CASSPQGASPTYEQYF; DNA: TGCGCCAGCAGCCCCCAGGGCGCTTCCCCAACCTACGAGCAGTACTTC
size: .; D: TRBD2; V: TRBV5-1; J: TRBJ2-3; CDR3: CASSTGTSGDTDTQYF; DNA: TGCGCCAGCAGCACCGGGACTAGCGGGGACACAGATACGCAGTATTTT
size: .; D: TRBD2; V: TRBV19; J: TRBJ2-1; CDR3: CASSMGLAGLPRGSNEQFF; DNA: TGTGCCAGTAGTATGGGACTAGCGGGACTCCCCCGCGGATCGAATGAGCAGTTCTTC
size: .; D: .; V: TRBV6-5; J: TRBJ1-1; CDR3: CASSYNPGTEAFF; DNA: TGTGCCAGCAGTTACAACCCGGGTACTGAAGCTTTCTTT
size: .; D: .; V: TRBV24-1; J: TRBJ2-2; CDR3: CATSDGGQGNTGELFF; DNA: TGTGCCACCAGTGATGGGGGCCAGGGAAACACCGGGGAGCTGTTTTTT
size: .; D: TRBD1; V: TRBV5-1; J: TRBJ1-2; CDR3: CASSSRTGDGYTF; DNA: TGCGCCAGCAGCTCCCGGACAGGGGATGGCTACACCTTC
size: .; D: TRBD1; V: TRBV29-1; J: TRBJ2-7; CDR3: CSVEPDRGYEQYF; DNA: TGCAGCGTTGAACCTGACAGGGGCTACGAGCAGTACTTC
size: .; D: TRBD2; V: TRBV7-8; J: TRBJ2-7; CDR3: CASSLVWGGAYEQYF; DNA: TGTGCCAGCAGCTTAGTATGGGGGGGGGCCTACGAGCAGTACTTC
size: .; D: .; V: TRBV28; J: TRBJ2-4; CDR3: CASSFRGAQNIQYF; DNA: TGTGCCAGCAGTTTTCGGGGGGCCCAAAACATTCAGTACTTC
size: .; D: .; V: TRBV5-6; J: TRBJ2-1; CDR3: CASSLLVTASIYNEQFF; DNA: TGTGCCAGCAGCTTGCTTGTAACAGCCTCGATCTACAATGAGCAGTTCTTC
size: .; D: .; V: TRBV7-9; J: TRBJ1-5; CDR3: CASSFDQGWPQHF; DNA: TGTGCCAGCAGCTTCGACCAGGGCTGGCCCCAGCATTTT
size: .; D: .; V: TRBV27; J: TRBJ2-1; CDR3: CASSPLGAGAYNEQFF; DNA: TGTGCCAGCAGCCCCCTGGGGGCAGGGGCCTACAATGAGCAGTTCTTC
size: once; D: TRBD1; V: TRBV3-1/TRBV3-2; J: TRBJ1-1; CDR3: CASSPQGAIGNTEAFF; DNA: TGTGCCAGCAGCCCACAGGGGGCAATAGGGAACACTGAAGCTTTCTTT
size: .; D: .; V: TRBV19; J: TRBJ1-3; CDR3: CASSARGALSGNTIYF; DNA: TGTGCCAGTAGCGCCCGGGGGGCCCTCTCTGGAAACACCATATATTTT
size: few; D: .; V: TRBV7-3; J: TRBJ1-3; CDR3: CASSPEGSGNTIYF; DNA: TGTGCCAGCAGCCCCGAGGGTTCTGGAAACACCATATATTTT
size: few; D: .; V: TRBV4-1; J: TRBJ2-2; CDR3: CASSQRVGGVNTGELFF; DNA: TGCGCCAGCAGCCAAAGGGTCGGAGGGGTGAACACCGGGGAGCTGTTTTTT
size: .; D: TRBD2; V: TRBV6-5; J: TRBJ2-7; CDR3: CASSLLAGVGEQYF; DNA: TGTGCCAGCAGTTTACTAGCGGGAGTGGGAGAGCAGTACTTC
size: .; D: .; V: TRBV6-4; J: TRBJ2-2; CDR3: CASSDTVAFMNTGELFF; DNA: TGTGCCAGCAGTGACACCGTAGCGTTTATGAACACCGGGGAGCTGTTTTTT
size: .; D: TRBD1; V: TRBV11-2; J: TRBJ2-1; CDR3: CASSLWGQGSHNEQFF; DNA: TGTGCCAGCAGCTTATGGGGACAGGGGAGCCACAATGAGCAGTTCTTC
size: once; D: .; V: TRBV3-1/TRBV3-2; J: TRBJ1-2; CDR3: CASSSTGRRGYTF; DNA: TGTGCCAGCAGTTCAACAGGCCGCCGTGGCTACACCTTC
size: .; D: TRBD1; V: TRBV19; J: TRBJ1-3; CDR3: CASSPRTGSSGNTIYF; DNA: TGTGCCAGTAGTCCGAGGACAGGGAGCTCTGGAAACACCATATATTTT
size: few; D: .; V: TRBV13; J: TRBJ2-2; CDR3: CASSLVARSGNTGELFF; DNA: TGTGCCAGCAGCTTAGTCGCTAGAAGCGGTAACACCGGGGAGCTGTTTTTT
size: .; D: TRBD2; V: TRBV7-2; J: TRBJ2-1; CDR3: CASSSRTSGRRNEQFF; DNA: TGTGCCAGCAGCTCCAGGACTAGCGGGAGGCGCAATGAGCAGTTCTTC